These 11 T cell receptor beta chains originate from one sample sequenced in a study of cytomegalovirus exposure and HLA in healthy donors. A multiplex PCR was run with 60 Vbeta primers and 13 Jbeta primers. Sequencing used immunoSEQ multiplex PCR; TCRdb keeps in-frame clones, though not all of them. The sample consists of about 110,000 clones, roughly 71% of them appearing once. The material sequenced was PBMCs. Source of these receptors: a male donor in good health and CMV-seropositive.

In this sample, this clone turned up a few times. The chain carries TRBV5-4 and TRBJ2-7; 7 positions agree with TRBD1. The CDR3 has 12 residues. Germline V CDR1 and CDR2: SGHNT, YYREEE (reference sequence). After removal of 2 bases from V and 5 bases from J, the junction contained 1 base not matched to a gene. The CDR3 is CASSFQGDEQYF. CDR3 DNA: TGTGCCAGCAGCTTCCAGGGGGACGAGCAGTACTTC.

The chain has TRBV9 and TRBJ1-2, with D possibly matching TRBD1 (6 bases). Trimming pared 0 bases from V and 4 bases from J, leaving 13 bases between. The V gene's germline CDR1 is SGDLS and CDR2 YYNGEE. The length of the CDR3 is 15 residues. The CDR3 spells CASSVAPDSFYGYTF. The CDR3, as DNA: TGTGCCAGCAGCGTAGCCCCGGACAGCTTCTATGGCTACACCTTC.

V usage is TRBV7-2 and J usage is TRBJ2-7, with a weak D call TRBD2 (6 bases). Trimming shortened V by 5 bases and J by 0 bases, and 14 bases separated the two germline ends. The length of the CDR3 is 15 residues. The germline V gene has CDR1 SGHTA and CDR2 FQGNSA. CDR3 in amino acids: CASSPLGGGSYEQYF. In nucleotides, the CDR3 is TGTGCCAGCAGCCCATTGGGGGGAGGCTCCTACGAGCAGTACTTC.

This clone came up once. V usage is TRBV25-1 and J usage is TRBJ1-5, with D unclear. V shed 0 bases and J shed 3 bases, with 6 bases lying between them. Germline V gives CDR1 MGHDK, CDR2 SYGVNS. The CDR3 length is 14 residues. The CDR3 nucleotides read TGTGCCAGCAGTGAATATCGTTCCAATCAGCCCCAGCATTTT. The encoded protein is CASSEYRSNQPQHF.

This chain joins TRBV6-5 and TRBJ1-6; D uncertain. This CDR3 spans 14 amino acids. The V end was cut by 7 bases, the J end by 7 bases, with 14 bases between. Germline CDR1 is MNHEY and CDR2 is SVGAGI. The CDR3 reads CASNLLSGNSPLHF. The CDR3, as DNA: TGTGCCAGCAACTTACTATCGGGGAATTCACCCCTCCACTTT.

The V call is TRBV7-9, the J call TRBJ1-4; 7 bases fit TRBD1. V trimming: 5 bases; J trimming: 5 bases; junction bases outside the gene matches: 5. CDR1 and CDR2 (germline): SEHNR, FQNEAQ (reference sequence). This CDR3 has 14 amino acids. CDR3: CASSPGQINEKLFF. The DNA of the CDR3 is TGTGCCAGCAGCCCGGGACAGATCAATGAAAAACTGTTTTTT.

The chain links TRBV5-4 to TRBJ1-2; weak D call: TRBD1 (6 bases). With 0 bases removed from V and 4 bases from J, the gap between germline ends came to 13 bases. This CDR3 has 15 residues. Germline V CDR1 and CDR2: SGHNT, YYREEE (reference sequence). This chain's CDR3 is CASSLGTDNRYGYTF. The CDR3 DNA sequence: TGTGCCAGCAGCTTGGGGACAGATAATCGCTATGGCTACACCTTC.

The chain employs TRBV28 and TRBJ2-7; maybe TRBD2 (8 bases). Germline lookup yields CDR1 MDHEN and CDR2 SYDVKM. V shed 3 bases and J shed 3 bases, with 27 bases lying between them. The CDR3 runs to 19 residues. The CDR3 spells CASSFPQGVLREVSYEQYF. The CDR3 DNA reads TGTGCCAGCAGTTTTCCCCAGGGGGTCCTGCGGGAGGTCAGCTACGAGCAGTACTTC.

J is TRBJ2-5 and V is TRBV7-2; no firm D call. Trimming removed 4 bases at V and 5 bases at J, with 11 bases between. The CDR3 sequence is 13 residues long. Germline V gene lookup returns CDR1 SGHTA and CDR2 FQGNSA. CDR3 residues: CASSSQWLETQYF. The CDR3, as DNA: TGTGCCAGCAGCTCGCAGTGGTTGGAGACCCAGTACTTC.

The J gene is TRBJ2-5, the V gene TRBV25-1; D remains unclear. The CDR3 runs 14 residues. Deletions cut 9 bases from V and 2 bases from J, with 16 bases between. Looked up from germline, CDR1 is MGHDK and CDR2 is SYGVNS. CDR3 DNA: TGTGCCAGTACACGTCAAAGCGAGCAAGAGACCCAGTACTTC. Translation gives CASTRQSEQETQYF.

V usage is TRBV5-1 and J usage is TRBJ2-1, with 9 bases lining up with TRBD1. The V gene end was trimmed by 3 bases and the J gene end by 1 base; junction bases not matched to a gene: 2. This CDR3 has 15 residues. Germline CDR1 is SGHRS and CDR2 is YFSETQ. CDR3 sequence: CASSSGQGSYNEQFF. The CDR3, as DNA: TGCGCCAGCAGCTCCGGACAGGGGTCCTACAATGAGCAGTTCTTC. Full variable domain (outside the CDR3, taken from reference TRBV5-1 and TRBJ2-1): KAGVTQTPRYLIKTRGQQVTLSCSPISGHRSVSWYQQTPGQGLQFLFEYFSETQRNKGNFPGRFSGRQFSNSRSEMNVSTLELGDSALYLCASSSGQGSYNEQFFGPGTRLTVL.